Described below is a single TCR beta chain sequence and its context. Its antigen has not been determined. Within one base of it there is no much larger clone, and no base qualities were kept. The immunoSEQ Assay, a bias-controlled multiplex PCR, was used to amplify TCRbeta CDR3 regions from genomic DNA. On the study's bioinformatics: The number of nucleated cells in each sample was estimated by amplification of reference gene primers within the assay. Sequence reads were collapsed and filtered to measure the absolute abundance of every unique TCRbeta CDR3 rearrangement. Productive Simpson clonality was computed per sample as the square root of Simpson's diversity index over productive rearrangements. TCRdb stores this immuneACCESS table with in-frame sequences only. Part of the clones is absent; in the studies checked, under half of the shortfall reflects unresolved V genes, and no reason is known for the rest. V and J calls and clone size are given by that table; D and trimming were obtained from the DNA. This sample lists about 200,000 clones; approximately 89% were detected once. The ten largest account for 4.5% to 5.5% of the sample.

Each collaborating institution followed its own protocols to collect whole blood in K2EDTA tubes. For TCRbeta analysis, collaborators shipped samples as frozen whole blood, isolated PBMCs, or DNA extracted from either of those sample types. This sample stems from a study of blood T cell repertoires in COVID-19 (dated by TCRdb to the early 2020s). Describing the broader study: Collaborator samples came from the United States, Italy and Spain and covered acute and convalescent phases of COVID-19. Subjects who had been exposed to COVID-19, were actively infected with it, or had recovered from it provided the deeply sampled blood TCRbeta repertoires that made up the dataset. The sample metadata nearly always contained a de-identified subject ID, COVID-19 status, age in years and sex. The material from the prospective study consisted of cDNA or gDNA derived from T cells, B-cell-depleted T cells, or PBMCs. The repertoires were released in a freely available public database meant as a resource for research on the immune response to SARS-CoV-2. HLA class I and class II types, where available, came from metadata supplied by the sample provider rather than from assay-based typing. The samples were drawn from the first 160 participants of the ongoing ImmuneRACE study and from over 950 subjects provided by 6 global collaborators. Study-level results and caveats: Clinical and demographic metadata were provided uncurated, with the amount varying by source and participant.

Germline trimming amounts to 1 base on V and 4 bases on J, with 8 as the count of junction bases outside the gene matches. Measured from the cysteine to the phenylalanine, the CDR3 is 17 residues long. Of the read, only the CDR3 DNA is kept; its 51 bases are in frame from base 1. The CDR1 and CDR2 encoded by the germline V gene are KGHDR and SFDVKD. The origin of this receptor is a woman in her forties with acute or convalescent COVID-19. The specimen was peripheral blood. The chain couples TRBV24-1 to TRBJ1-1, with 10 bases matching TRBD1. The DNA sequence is TGTGCCACCAGTGATTTCCCGACAGGGGGCGAGGGCACTGAAGCTTTCTTT. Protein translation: CATSDFPTGGEGTEAFF.